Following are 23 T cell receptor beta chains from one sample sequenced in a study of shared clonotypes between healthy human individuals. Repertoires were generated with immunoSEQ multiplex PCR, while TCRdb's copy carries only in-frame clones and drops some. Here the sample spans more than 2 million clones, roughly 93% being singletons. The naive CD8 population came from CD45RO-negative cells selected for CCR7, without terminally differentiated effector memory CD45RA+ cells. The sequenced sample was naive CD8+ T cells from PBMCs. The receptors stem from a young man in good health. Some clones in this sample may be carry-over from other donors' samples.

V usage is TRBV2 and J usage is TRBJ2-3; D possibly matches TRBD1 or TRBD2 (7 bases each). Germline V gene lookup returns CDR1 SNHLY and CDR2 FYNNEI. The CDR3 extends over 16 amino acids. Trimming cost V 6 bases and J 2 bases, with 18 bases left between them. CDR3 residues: CASRGGLQGITDTQYF. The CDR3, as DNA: TGTGCCAGCAGGGGGGGGCTACAGGGGATCACAGATACGCAGTATTTT. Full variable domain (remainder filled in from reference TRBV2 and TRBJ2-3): EPEVTQTPSHQVTQMGQEVILRCVPISNHLYFYWYRQILGQKVEFLVSFYNNEISEKSEIFDDQFSVERPDGSNFTLKIRSTKLEDSAMYFCASRGGLQGITDTQYFGPGTRLTVL.

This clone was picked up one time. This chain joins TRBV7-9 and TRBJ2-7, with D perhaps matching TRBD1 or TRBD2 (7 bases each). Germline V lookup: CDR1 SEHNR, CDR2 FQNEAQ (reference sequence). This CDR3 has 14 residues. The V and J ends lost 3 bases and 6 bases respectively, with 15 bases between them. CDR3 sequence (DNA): TGTGCCAGCAGCTTTTCAGGGGGGGATAGCGAGCAGTACTTC. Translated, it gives CASSFSGGDSEQYF. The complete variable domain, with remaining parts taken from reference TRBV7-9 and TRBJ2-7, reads DTGVSQNPRHKITKRGQNVTFRCDPISEHNRLYWYRQTLGQGPEFLTYFQNEAQLEKSRLLSDRFSAERPKGSFSTLEIQRTEQGDSAMYLCASSFSGGDSEQYFGPGTRLTVT.

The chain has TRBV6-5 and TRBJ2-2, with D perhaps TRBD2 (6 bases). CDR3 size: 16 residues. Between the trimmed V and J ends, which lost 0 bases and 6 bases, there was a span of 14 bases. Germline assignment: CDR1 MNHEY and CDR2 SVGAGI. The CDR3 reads CASSYSRRVGAGELFF. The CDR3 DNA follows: TGTGCCAGCAGTTACTCCAGGAGGGTTGGAGCCGGGGAGCTGTTTTTT.

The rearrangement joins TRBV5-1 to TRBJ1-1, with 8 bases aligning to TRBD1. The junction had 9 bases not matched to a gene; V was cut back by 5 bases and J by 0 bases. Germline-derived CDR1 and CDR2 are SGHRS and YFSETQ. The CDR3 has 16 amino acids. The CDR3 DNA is TGCGCCAGCAGGCCCGGGACAGGAGTCATGAACACTGAAGCTTTCTTT. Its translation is CASRPGTGVMNTEAFF.

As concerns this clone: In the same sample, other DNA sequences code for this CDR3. CDR3 protein: CASSLGDYEQYF. CDR3 nucleotide sequence: TGTGCCAGCAGTTTAGGGGACTACGAGCAGTACTTC. The chain is built from TRBV28 and TRBJ2-7, with no clear D. Trimming took 2 bases from V and 3 from J, leaving 5 bases between them. CDR1 is MDHEN, CDR2 SYDVKM, per germline. The CDR3 has 12 residues.

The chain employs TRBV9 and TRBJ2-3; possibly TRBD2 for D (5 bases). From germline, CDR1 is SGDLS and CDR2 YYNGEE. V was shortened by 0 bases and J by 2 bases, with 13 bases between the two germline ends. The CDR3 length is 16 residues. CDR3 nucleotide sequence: TGTGCCAGCAGCGTAGGTGGTGGGCTAGCCACAGATACGCAGTATTTT. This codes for CASSVGGGLATDTQYF. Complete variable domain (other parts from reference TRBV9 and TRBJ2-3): DSGVTQTPKHLITATGQRVTLRCSPRSGDLSVYWYQQSLDQGLQFLIQYYNGEERAKGNILERFSAQQFPDLHSELNLSSLELGDSALYFCASSVGGGLATDTQYFGPGTRLTVL.

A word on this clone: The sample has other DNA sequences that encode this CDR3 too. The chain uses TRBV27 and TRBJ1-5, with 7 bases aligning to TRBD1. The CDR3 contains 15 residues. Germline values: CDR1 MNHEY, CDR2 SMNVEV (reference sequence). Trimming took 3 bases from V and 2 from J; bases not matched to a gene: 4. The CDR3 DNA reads TGTGCCAGCAGTTTGGAGGGGGCCGGCAATCAGCCCCAGCATTTT. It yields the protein CASSLEGAGNQPQHF.

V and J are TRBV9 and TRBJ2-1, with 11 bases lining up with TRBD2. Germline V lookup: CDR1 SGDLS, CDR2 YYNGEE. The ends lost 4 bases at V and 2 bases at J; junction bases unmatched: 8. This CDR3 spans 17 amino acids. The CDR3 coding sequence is TGTGCCAGCAGCCCCCGGACTAGCGGGTGGGCCTACAATGAGCAGTTCTTC. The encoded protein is CASSPRTSGWAYNEQFF.

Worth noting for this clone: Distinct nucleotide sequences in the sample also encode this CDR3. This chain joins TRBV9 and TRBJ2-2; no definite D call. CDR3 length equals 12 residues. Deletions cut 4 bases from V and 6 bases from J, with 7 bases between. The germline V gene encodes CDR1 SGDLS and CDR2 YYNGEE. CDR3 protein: CASSPNAGELFF. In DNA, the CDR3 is TGTGCCAGCAGCCCGAATGCCGGGGAGCTGTTTTTT.

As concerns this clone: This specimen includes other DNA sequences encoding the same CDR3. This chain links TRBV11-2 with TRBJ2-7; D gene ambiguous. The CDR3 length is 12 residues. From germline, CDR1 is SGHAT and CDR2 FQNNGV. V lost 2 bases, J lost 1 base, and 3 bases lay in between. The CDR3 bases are TGTGCCAGCAGCTTACTTTCCTACGAGCAGTACTTC. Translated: CASSLLSYEQYF.

CDR3 in amino acids: CASLDSSYEQYF. Written as DNA, the CDR3 is TGTGCCTCCCTGGACAGTTCCTACGAGCAGTACTTC. The gene calls are TRBV30 and TRBJ2-7; D may be TRBD1 (6 bases). The germline V gene encodes CDR1 GTSNPN and CDR2 SVGIG (reference sequence). CDR3 length: 12 amino acids. Trimming left V 7 bases short and J 1 base short, with 11 bases between.

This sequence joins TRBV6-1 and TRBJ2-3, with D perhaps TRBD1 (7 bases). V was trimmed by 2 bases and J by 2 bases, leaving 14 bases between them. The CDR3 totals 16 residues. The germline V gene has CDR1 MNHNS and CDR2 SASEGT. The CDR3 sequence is CASSEWVRGDTDTQYF. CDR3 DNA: TGTGCCAGCAGTGAATGGGTCAGGGGGGACACAGATACGCAGTATTTT.

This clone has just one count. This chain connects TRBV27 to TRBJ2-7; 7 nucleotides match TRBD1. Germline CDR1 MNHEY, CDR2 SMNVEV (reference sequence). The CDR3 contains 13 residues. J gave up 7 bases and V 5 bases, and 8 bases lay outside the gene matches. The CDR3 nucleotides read TGTGCCAGCAGTAGTAGGGGGCCGGGGGAGCAGTACTTC. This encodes CASSSRGPGEQYF.

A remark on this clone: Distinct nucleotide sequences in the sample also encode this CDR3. CDR3 nucleotide sequence: TGCGCCAGCAGCCAAGATTTAGGGTACACTGAAGCTTTCTTT. Amino acid sequence: CASSQDLGYTEAFF. The chain employs TRBV4-1 and TRBJ1-1; D not resolved. This CDR3 spans 14 amino acids. Trimming left V 0 bases short and J 3 bases short, with 8 bases between. CDR1 and CDR2 (germline): MGHRA, YSYEKL.

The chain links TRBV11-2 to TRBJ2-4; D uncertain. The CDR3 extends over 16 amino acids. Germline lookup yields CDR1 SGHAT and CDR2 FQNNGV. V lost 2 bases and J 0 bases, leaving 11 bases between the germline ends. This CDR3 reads CASSLFHSAAKNIQYF. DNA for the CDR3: TGTGCCAGCAGCTTATTTCACAGCGCAGCCAAAAACATTCAGTACTTC.

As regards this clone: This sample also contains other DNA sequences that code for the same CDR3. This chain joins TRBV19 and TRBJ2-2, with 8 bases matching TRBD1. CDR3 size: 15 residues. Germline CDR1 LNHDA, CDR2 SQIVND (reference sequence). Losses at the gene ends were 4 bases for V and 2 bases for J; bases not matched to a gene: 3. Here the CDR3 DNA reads TGTGCCAGTAGTACAGGGACAGGAAACACCGGGGAGCTGTTTTTT. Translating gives CASSTGTGNTGELFF.

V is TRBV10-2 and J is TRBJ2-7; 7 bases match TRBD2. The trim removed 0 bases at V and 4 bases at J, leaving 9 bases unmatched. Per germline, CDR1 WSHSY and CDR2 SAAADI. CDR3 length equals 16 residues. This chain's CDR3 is CASSESAGLLGYEQYF. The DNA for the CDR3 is TGCGCCAGCAGTGAGTCTGCGGGACTATTGGGGTACGAGCAGTACTTC.

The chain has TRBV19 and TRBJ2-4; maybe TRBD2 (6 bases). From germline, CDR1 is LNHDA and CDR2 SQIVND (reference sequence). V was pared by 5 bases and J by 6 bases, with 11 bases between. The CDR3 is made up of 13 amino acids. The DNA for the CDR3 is TGTGCCAGTAGTTTCTCGGGGGTAAACATTCAGTACTTC. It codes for CASSFSGVNIQYF.

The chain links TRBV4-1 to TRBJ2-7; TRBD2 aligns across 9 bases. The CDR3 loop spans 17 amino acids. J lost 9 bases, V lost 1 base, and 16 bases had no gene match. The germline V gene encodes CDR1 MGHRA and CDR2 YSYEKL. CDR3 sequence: CASSQAGTGREGTRQYF. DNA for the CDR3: TGCGCCAGCAGCCAAGCGGGAACTGGGCGGGAGGGTACTCGGCAGTACTTC.

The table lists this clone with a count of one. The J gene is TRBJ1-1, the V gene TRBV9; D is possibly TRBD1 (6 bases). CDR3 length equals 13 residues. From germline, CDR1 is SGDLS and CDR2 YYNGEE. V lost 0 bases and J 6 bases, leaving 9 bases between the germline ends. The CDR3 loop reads CASSVERGSEAFF. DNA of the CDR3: TGTGCCAGCAGCGTAGAGAGGGGGTCTGAAGCTTTCTTT.

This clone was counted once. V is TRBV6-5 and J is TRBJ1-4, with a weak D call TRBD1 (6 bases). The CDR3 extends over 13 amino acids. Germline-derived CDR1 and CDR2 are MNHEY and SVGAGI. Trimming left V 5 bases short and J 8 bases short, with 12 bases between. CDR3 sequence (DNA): TGTGCCAGCAGTACCCGGACAGACGAAAAACTGTTTTTT. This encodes CASSTRTDEKLFF.

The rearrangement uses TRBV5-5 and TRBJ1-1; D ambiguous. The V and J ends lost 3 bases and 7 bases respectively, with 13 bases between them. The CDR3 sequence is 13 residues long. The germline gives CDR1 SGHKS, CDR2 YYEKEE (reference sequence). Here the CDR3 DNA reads TGTGCCAGCAGCTCCAAGAGCCGGAATGAAGCTTTCTTT. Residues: CASSSKSRNEAFF.

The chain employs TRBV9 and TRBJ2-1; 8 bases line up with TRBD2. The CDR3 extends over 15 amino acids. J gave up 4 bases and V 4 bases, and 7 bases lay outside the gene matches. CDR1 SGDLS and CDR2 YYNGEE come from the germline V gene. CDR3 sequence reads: CASSPPSGYYNEQFF. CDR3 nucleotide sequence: TGTGCCAGCAGCCCCCCTAGCGGGTATTACAATGAGCAGTTCTTC.